Listed below are T cell receptor beta chains from one sample, sequenced in a study of blood T cell repertoires in COVID-19. Profiling relied on immunoSEQ multiplex PCR, and the TCRdb table lists in-frame clones only, not all of them. The data show some 220,000 clones, 60% to 85% seen once. The specimen was peripheral blood. Receptors were obtained from a woman aged 70-85 years with acute or convalescent COVID-19. The CDR3 runs from the conserved cysteine through the conserved F or W. D genes are given only for firm matches. Clone size is not always given. Where it is, it says once, few, many or a class for expanded clones.

d_gene | j_gene | v_gene | abundance | CDR3aa | CDR3nt
. | TRBJ1-1 | TRBV5-4 | once | CASSGQLNTEAFF | TGTGCCAGCTCTGGACAACTGAACACTGAAGCTTTCTTT
. | TRBJ1-6 | TRBV19 | . | CASSIRGTAGNSPLHF | TGTGCCAGTAGTATACGCGGGACGGCTGGGAATTCACCCCTCCACTTT
TRBD1 | TRBJ1-1 | TRBV15 | . | CATNRGMDTEAFF | TGTGCCACGAACAGGGGGATGGACACTGAAGCTTTCTTT
TRBD1 | TRBJ1-5 | TRBV7-2 | . | CASSLGQGQPQHF | TGTGCCAGCAGCTTAGGACAGGGTCAGCCCCAGCATTTT
TRBD1 | TRBJ1-2 | TRBV7-4 | . | CARRTGGYGYTF | TGTGCCAGGAGAACAGGGGGCTATGGCTACACCTTC
. | TRBJ2-7 | TRBV6-2/TRBV6-3 | . | CASSTRTVEQYF | TGTGCCAGCAGTACCCGGACAGTCGAGCAGTACTTC
TRBD1 | TRBJ1-1 | TRBV6-1 | . | CASSAAGGSRNTEAFF | TGTGCCAGCAGTGCCGCAGGGGGCTCAAGGAACACTGAAGCTTTCTTT
TRBD1 | TRBJ1-4 | TRBV5-1 | few | CASSLFTGGGPGTNEKLFF | TGCGCCAGCAGCTTGTTCACAGGGGGAGGGCCGGGGACTAATGAAAAACTGTTTTTT
. | TRBJ2-3 | TRBV11-3 | . | CASSLRGGSDTQYF | TGTGCCAGCAGCTTGAGGGGGGGGTCGGATACGCAGTATTTT
TRBD1 | TRBJ2-1 | TRBV11-2 | . | CASSSGQRGEQFF | TGTGCCAGCAGCTCGGGACAGCGCGGCGAGCAGTTCTTC
TRBD1 | TRBJ2-5 | TRBV24-1 | . | CATSGGFQGQGRETQYF | TGTGCCACCAGTGGGGGGTTTCAGGGACAGGGGAGAGAGACCCAGTACTTC
TRBD1 | TRBJ2-2 | TRBV7-6 | . | CASSGQGANTGELFF | TGTGCCAGCAGCGGACAGGGGGCGAACACCGGGGAGCTGTTTTTT
. | TRBJ2-7 | TRBV11-2 | . | CASSLISASYEQYF | TGTGCCAGCAGCTTAATTAGCGCCTCCTACGAGCAGTACTTC
. | TRBJ1-5 | TRBV15 | . | CATSRDPQGDQPQHF | TGTGCCACCAGCAGAGATCCGCAGGGTGATCAGCCCCAGCATTTT
. | TRBJ1-5 | TRBV4-1 | . | CASSQDLPVAGGGNQPQHF | TGCGCCAGCAGCCAAGACTTACCTGTGGCCGGGGGTGGCAATCAGCCCCAGCATTTT
. | TRBJ2-1 | TRBV6-5 | . | CASSSLYSIDEQFF | TGTGCCAGCAGTTCCCTGTATAGTATCGATGAGCAGTTCTTC
. | TRBJ2-6 | TRBV19 | . | CASSTRRVSANVLTF | TGTGCCAGTAGCACACGCAGGGTAAGCGCCAACGTCCTGACTTTC
. | TRBJ2-2 | TRBV19 | . | CASGVAVGELFF | TGTGCCAGTGGAGTGGCGGTCGGGGAGCTGTTTTTT
. | TRBJ1-1 | TRBV19 | once | CASSIAPYGVRNTEAFF | TGTGCCAGTAGTATAGCACCCTACGGGGTTAGGAACACTGAAGCTTTCTTT
. | TRBJ2-2 | TRBV7-9 | once | CASSHRTNSLPGELFF | TGTGCCAGCAGCCACCGAACTAACTCCTTACCCGGGGAGCTGTTTTTT
TRBD1 | TRBJ1-1 | TRBV12-3/TRBV12-4 | . | CASSLDRGPEAFF | TGTGCCAGCAGTTTAGACAGGGGGCCTGAAGCTTTCTTT
. | TRBJ1-1 | TRBV4-2 | once | CASSQGRQALNTEAFF | TGTGCCAGCAGCCAGGGTAGACAGGCCCTGAACACTGAAGCTTTCTTT
. | TRBJ2-5 | TRBV30 | . | CAWSVNLEETQYF | TGTGCCTGGAGTGTTAATCTGGAGGAGACCCAGTACTTC
. | TRBJ2-3 | TRBV7-9 | . | CASSLGSSGTDTQYF | TGTGCCAGCAGCTTAGGGTCGTCGGGGACAGATACGCAGTATTTT
. | TRBJ2-7 | TRBV5-1 | . | CASSLAGTSPYEQYF | TGCGCCAGCAGCTTGGCCGGGACATCCCCCTACGAGCAGTACTTC
TRBD1 | TRBJ1-1 | TRBV4-2 | once | CASSQSGGAGSEAFF | TGTGCCAGCAGCCAATCAGGGGGCGCGGGGTCTGAAGCTTTCTTT
TRBD2 | TRBJ2-1 | TRBV9 | . | CASSVDGTSNEQFF | TGTGCCAGCAGCGTAGACGGGACTAGCAATGAGCAGTTCTTC
TRBD1 | TRBJ1-1 | TRBV28 | . | CASRKGDREAFF | TGTGCCAGCAGGAAGGGGGACAGGGAAGCTTTCTTT
TRBD1 | TRBJ1-1 | TRBV25-1 | once | CASSELGQGGTEAFF | TGTGCCAGCAGTGAATTGGGACAGGGAGGGACTGAAGCTTTCTTT
. | TRBJ2-7 | TRBV1 | . | CTSSYKYRTSGHEQYF | TGCACCAGCAGCTACAAGTACAGGACTAGCGGCCACGAGCAGTACTTC
. | TRBJ1-2 | TRBV30 | . | CAWGGEGYRYTF | TGTGCCTGGGGCGGGGAAGGTTACCGCTACACCTTC
TRBD2 | TRBJ2-5 | TRBV20-1 | . | CSASMLAGTTARETQYF | TGCAGTGCTAGTATGCTAGCGGGGACTACCGCTCGAGAGACCCAGTACTTC
TRBD1 | TRBJ1-2 | TRBV14 | . | CASSLQGVGGYTF | TGTGCCAGCAGCCTCCAGGGGGTTGGTGGCTACACCTTC